The table lists the clone carrying this TCR beta chain with many counts. This specimen belongs to a study of neurological immune-mediated disorders. TCRdb re-analysed the 5' RACE reads in MiXCR, keeping a single row per CDR3 protein. Of 45,000 to 55,000 distinct CDR3 sequences listed, approximately 3.5% are singletons. Germline V gene lookup returns CDR1 ENHRY and CDR2 SYGVKD. The CDR3 has 13 amino acids. Deletions cut 0 bases from V and 2 bases from J, with 2 bases between. V is TRBV10-3 and J is TRBJ1-5; D is unclear. The clonotype comes from a man aged 35-49 years with multiple sclerosis. Sequencing was performed on PBMCs. CDR3 loop: CAISESGNQPQHF. Written as DNA, the CDR3 is TGTGCCATCAGTGAGTCTGGCAATCAGCCCCAGCATTTT.